This is a list of T cell receptor beta chains from one sample in a study of blood T cell repertoires in COVID-19. The repertoire was sequenced with immunoSEQ multiplex PCR; TCRdb's copy has only in-frame clones and lacks some. The data contain about 200,000 clones, 86% of them singletons. The source material was peripheral blood. The receptors were gathered from a woman in her sixties or seventies with acute or convalescent COVID-19. CDR3s include the opening cysteine and the closing phenylalanine or tryptophan. The order of the fields is clone size, J gene, D gene, V gene, CDR3 protein, CDR3 DNA. The D gene is left open where the match is weak. For some rows the clone size is stated as once, few or many, or as a class when expanded; others skip it.

clone_size: -
j_call: TRBJ2-2
d_call: -
v_call: TRBV11-3
cdr3_aa: CASSSSGIGAGELFF
cdr3_nt: TGTGCCAGCAGCTCCTCAGGGATTGGAGCCGGGGAGCTGTTTTTT

clone_size: -
j_call: TRBJ1-5
d_call: -
v_call: TRBV5-1
cdr3_aa: CASSFWPSQPQHF
cdr3_nt: TGCGCCAGCAGCTTTTGGCCCAGTCAGCCCCAGCATTTT

clone_size: -
j_call: TRBJ1-1
d_call: -
v_call: TRBV19
cdr3_aa: CASSFTSRNTEAFF
cdr3_nt: TGTGCCAGTAGCTTTACAAGTCGGAACACTGAAGCTTTCTTT

clone_size: -
j_call: TRBJ1-5
d_call: -
v_call: TRBV2
cdr3_aa: CASSEVQGNQPQHF
cdr3_nt: TGTGCCAGCAGTGAAGTCCAGGGGAATCAGCCCCAGCATTTT

clone_size: -
j_call: TRBJ1-2
d_call: -
v_call: TRBV12-3/TRBV12-4
cdr3_aa: CASRKLEDYGYTF
cdr3_nt: TGTGCCAGCAGGAAGCTCGAGGACTATGGCTACACCTTC

clone_size: -
j_call: TRBJ2-3
d_call: -
v_call: TRBV7-9
cdr3_aa: CATTWGRELYRYF
cdr3_nt: TGTGCCACCACCTGGGGCAGGGAACTTTATCGGTATTTT

clone_size: -
j_call: TRBJ2-5
d_call: -
v_call: TRBV6-2/TRBV6-3
cdr3_aa: CASSPRRGATLFETQYF
cdr3_nt: TGTGCCAGCAGTCCCCGCAGGGGCGCGACGTTGTTCGAGACCCAGTACTTC

clone_size: -
j_call: TRBJ2-1
d_call: TRBD2
v_call: TRBV5-6
cdr3_aa: CASSLRPVGGSNEQFF
cdr3_nt: TGTGCCAGCAGCTTGCGCCCAGTCGGGGGGAGTAATGAGCAGTTCTTC

clone_size: -
j_call: TRBJ1-2
d_call: TRBD1
v_call: TRBV5-4
cdr3_aa: CASRPGQGALSYGYTF
cdr3_nt: TGTGCCAGCAGGCCGGGACAGGGGGCGCTGAGCTATGGCTACACCTTC

clone_size: -
j_call: TRBJ2-7
d_call: -
v_call: TRBV11-3
cdr3_aa: CASSLGVRDYEQYF
cdr3_nt: TGTGCCAGCAGCCTAGGGGTCCGGGACTACGAGCAGTACTTC

clone_size: -
j_call: TRBJ1-5
d_call: -
v_call: TRBV5-4
cdr3_aa: CASSLPNQPQHF
cdr3_nt: TGTGCCAGCAGCTTGCCGAATCAGCCCCAGCATTTT

clone_size: -
j_call: TRBJ1-1
d_call: -
v_call: TRBV7-3
cdr3_aa: CASSLTGSYLRIF
cdr3_nt: TGTGCCAGCAGCTTAACCGGTTCTTATTTGAGGATCTTT

clone_size: -
j_call: TRBJ1-6
d_call: -
v_call: TRBV18
cdr3_aa: CASSRDSGPPLHF
cdr3_nt: TGTGCCAGCTCACGCGATAGCGGGCCACCCCTCCACTTT

clone_size: -
j_call: TRBJ2-2
d_call: -
v_call: TRBV6-5
cdr3_aa: CASSYALGGGGELFF
cdr3_nt: TGTGCCAGCAGTTACGCTCTAGGTGGTGGCGGGGAGCTGTTTTTT

clone_size: -
j_call: TRBJ1-2
d_call: TRBD1
v_call: TRBV19
cdr3_aa: CASSGDRDSGSYGYTF
cdr3_nt: TGTGCCAGTAGTGGGGACAGGGACTCCGGTTCCTATGGCTACACCTTC

clone_size: -
j_call: TRBJ1-2
d_call: -
v_call: TRBV11-2
cdr3_aa: CASSSENYGYTF
cdr3_nt: TGTGCCAGCAGCTCCGAGAACTATGGCTACACCTTC

clone_size: once
j_call: TRBJ1-1
d_call: -
v_call: TRBV6-5
cdr3_aa: CASSYSRYTEAFF
cdr3_nt: TGTGCCAGCAGTTACTCCCGGTACACTGAAGCTTTCTTT

clone_size: -
j_call: TRBJ2-4
d_call: -
v_call: TRBV6-5
cdr3_aa: CASRLQDSRNIQYF
cdr3_nt: TGTGCCAGCAGATTACAGGATTCGAGAAACATTCAGTACTTC

clone_size: -
j_call: TRBJ1-1
d_call: -
v_call: TRBV5-8
cdr3_aa: CASRRTGTAEAFF
cdr3_nt: TGTGCCAGCAGGCGCACAGGAACTGCTGAAGCTTTCTTT

clone_size: -
j_call: TRBJ1-6
d_call: -
v_call: TRBV9
cdr3_aa: CASSVEEGSYNSPLHF
cdr3_nt: TGTGCCAGCAGCGTAGAAGAGGGCTCCTATAATTCACCCCTCCACTTT

clone_size: many
j_call: TRBJ2-2
d_call: -
v_call: TRBV5-6
cdr3_aa: CASSLSGNTGELFF
cdr3_nt: TGTGCCAGCAGCTTGTCCGGGAACACCGGGGAGCTGTTTTTT

clone_size: -
j_call: TRBJ1-2
d_call: TRBD1
v_call: TRBV7-9
cdr3_aa: CASSLGSVGTGHGYTF
cdr3_nt: TGTGCCAGCAGCTTAGGATCGGTTGGGACAGGGCATGGCTACACCTTC

clone_size: -
j_call: TRBJ2-6
d_call: -
v_call: TRBV19
cdr3_aa: CASRRQVSGANVLTF
cdr3_nt: TGTGCCAGTAGACGACAGGTCTCTGGGGCCAACGTCCTGACTTTC

clone_size: -
j_call: TRBJ2-7
d_call: TRBD1
v_call: TRBV29-1
cdr3_aa: CSVVGTGLYEQYF
cdr3_nt: TGCAGCGTTGTAGGGACAGGGTTGTACGAGCAGTACTTC

clone_size: -
j_call: TRBJ2-1
d_call: -
v_call: TRBV5-1
cdr3_aa: CASSLAVQGNEQFF
cdr3_nt: TGCGCCAGCAGCTTGGCCGTGCAGGGGAATGAGCAGTTCTTC

clone_size: -
j_call: TRBJ2-6
d_call: -
v_call: TRBV5-4
cdr3_aa: CASSSEGLGANVLTF
cdr3_nt: TGTGCCAGCAGCTCGGAGGGGCTTGGGGCCAACGTCCTGACTTTC

clone_size: -
j_call: TRBJ2-7
d_call: -
v_call: TRBV7-5
cdr3_aa: CVRSLKTVSYEQYF
cdr3_nt: TGTGTCAGAAGCTTAAAAACAGTCTCCTACGAGCAGTACTTC